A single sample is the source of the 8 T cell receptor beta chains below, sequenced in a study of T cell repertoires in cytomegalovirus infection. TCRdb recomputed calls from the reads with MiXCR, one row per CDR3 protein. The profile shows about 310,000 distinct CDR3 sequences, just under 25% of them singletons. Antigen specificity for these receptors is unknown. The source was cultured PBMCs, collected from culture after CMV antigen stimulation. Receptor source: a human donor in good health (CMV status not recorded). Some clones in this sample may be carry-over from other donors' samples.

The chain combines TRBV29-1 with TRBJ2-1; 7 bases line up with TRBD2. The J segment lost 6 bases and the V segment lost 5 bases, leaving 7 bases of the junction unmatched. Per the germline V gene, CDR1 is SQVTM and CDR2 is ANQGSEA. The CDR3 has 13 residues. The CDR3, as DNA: TGCAGCGTTCGCGGACTAGGGTTCAATGAGCAGTTCTTC. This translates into CSVRGLGFNEQFF.

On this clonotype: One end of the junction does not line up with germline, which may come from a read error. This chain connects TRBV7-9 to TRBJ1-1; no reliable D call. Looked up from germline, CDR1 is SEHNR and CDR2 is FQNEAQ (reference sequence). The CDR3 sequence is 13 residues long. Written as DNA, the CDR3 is TGTGCCAGCAGCTTAGAGTTGAACACTGAAGCTTCCTTT. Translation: CASSLELNTEASF.

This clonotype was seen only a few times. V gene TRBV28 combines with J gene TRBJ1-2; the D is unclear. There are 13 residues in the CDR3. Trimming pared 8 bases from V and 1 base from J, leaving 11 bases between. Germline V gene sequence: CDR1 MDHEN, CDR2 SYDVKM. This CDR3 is CASRETNNYGYTF. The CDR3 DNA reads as TGTGCCAGCCGAGAAACAAATAACTATGGCTACACCTTC.

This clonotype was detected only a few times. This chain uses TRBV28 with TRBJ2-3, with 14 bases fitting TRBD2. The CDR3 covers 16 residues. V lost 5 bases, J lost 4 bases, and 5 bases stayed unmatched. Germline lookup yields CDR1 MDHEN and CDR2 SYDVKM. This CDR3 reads CASSLGLAGDADTQYF. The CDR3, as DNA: TGTGCCAGCAGTCTGGGACTAGCGGGAGATGCAGATACGCAGTATTTT. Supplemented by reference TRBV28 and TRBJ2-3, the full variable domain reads DVKVTQSSRYLVKRTGEKVFLECVQDMDHENMFWYRQDPGLGLRLIYFSYDVKMKEKGDIPEGYSVSREKKERFSLILESASTNQTSMYLCASSLGLAGDADTQYFGPGTRLTVL.

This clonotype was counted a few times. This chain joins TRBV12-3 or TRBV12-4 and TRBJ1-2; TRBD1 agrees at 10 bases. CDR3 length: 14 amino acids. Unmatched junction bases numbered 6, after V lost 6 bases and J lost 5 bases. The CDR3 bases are TGTGCCAGCAGGAAGACAGGGGGCAATTATGGCTACACCTTC. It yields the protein CASRKTGGNYGYTF.

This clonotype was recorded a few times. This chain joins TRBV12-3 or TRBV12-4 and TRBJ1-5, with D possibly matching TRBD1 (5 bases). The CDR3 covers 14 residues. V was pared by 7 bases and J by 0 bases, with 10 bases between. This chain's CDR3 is CASNRGYSNQPQHF. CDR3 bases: TGTGCCAGCAATCGGGGGTATAGCAATCAGCCCCAGCATTTT.

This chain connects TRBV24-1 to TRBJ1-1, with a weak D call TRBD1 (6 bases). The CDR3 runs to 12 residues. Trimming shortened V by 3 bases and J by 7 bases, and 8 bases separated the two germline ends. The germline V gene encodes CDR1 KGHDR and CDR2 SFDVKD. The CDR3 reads CATSDGTYEAFF. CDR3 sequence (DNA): TGTGCCACCAGTGATGGGACATATGAAGCTTTCTTT.

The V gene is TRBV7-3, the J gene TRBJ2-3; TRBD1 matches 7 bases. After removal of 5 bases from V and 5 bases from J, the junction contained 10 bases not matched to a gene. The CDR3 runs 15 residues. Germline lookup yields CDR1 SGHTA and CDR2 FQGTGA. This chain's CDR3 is CASSPTARGLDTQYF. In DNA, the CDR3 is TGTGCCAGCAGCCCCACTGCAAGGGGGCTAGATACGCAGTATTTT.